The 8 T cell receptor beta chains below were found in one sample sequenced in a study of OX40 agonist ivuxolimab in advanced cancers. Repertoires were generated with immunoSEQ multiplex PCR, while TCRdb's copy carries only in-frame clones and drops some. This table has about 70,000 clones, roughly 80% appearing once. The sequencing used CD4+ or CD8+ T cells sorted from blood, collected in a trial of the OX40 agonist ivuxolimab. The receptors here all came from an adult with an advanced solid tumor such as melanoma, head and neck, liver or kidney cancer.

The chain recombines TRBV29-1 with TRBJ2-5; TRBD1 matches 7 bases. This CDR3 is built from 14 residues. With V trimmed by 6 bases and J by 2 bases, 9 bases remained unmatched. CDR1 is SQVTM and CDR2 is ANQGSEA in the germline V gene. The CDR3 bases are TGCAGCGTAGACTTTCCGGGACAGCAAGAGACCCAGTACTTC. Translated: CSVDFPGQQETQYF.

The J gene is TRBJ2-3, the V gene TRBV5-1; 11 bases match TRBD2. V lost 0 bases and J lost 6; bases outside the gene matches: 6. CDR1 is SGHRS and CDR2 is YFSETQ in the germline V gene. The CDR3 contains 16 residues. The DNA for the CDR3 is TGCGCCAGCAGCTTGGGGCTAGCGGGAGGAATGGATACGCAGTATTTT. Translating gives CASSLGLAGGMDTQYF.

V usage is TRBV18 and J usage is TRBJ2-2; D unresolved. The CDR3 spans 13 residues. V lost 5 bases and J lost 0, with 4 bases in between. Germline assignment: CDR1 KGHSH and CDR2 LQKENI. CDR3 sequence reads: CASSRANTGELFF. The CDR3 DNA follows: TGTGCCAGCTCAAGGGCGAACACCGGGGAGCTGTTTTTT.

The rearrangement links TRBV7-2 to TRBJ2-1; 12 nucleotides line up with TRBD2. Germline loops: CDR1 SGHTA, CDR2 FQGNSA. The V gene end was trimmed by 7 bases and the J gene end by 8 bases; junction bases not matched to a gene: 6. The CDR3 is 14 amino acids. The CDR3 DNA follows: TGTGCCAGCACCCGGACTAGCGGGAACGATGAGCAGTTCTTC. Its protein is CASTRTSGNDEQFF.

This clone was recorded a few times. The chain links TRBV30 to TRBJ1-3; D is undetermined. Germline V gene data show CDR1 as GTSNPN and CDR2 as SVGIG (reference sequence). The CDR3 is 12 residues long. Trimming stripped 6 bases from V and 0 bases from J, with 6 bases between. This CDR3 reads CACWSSGNTIYF. The DNA of the CDR3 is TGTGCCTGCTGGAGCTCTGGAAACACCATATATTTT. Drawing the rest from reference TRBV30 and TRBJ1-3, the complete variable domain is SQTIHQWPATLVQPVGSPLSLECTVEGTSNPNLYWYRQAAGRGLQLLFYSVGIGQISSEVPQNLSASRPQDRQFILSSKKLLLSDSGFYLCACWSSGNTIYFGEGSWLTVV.

The chain recombines TRBV2 with TRBJ1-2; tentatively, D is TRBD1 (5 bases). The germline V gene has CDR1 SNHLY and CDR2 FYNNEI. V lost 6 bases and J lost 5, with 16 bases in between. The CDR3 has 14 residues. In DNA, the CDR3 is TGTGCCAGCAGGGACGACAGCCATATATATGGCTACACCTTC. Protein: CASRDDSHIYGYTF. The whole variable domain, remainder taken from reference TRBV2 and TRBJ1-2, is EPEVTQTPSHQVTQMGQEVILRCVPISNHLYFYWYRQILGQKVEFLVSFYNNEISEKSEIFDDQFSVERPDGSNFTLKIRSTKLEDSAMYFCASRDDSHIYGYTFGSGTRLTVV.

The chain couples TRBV7-9 to TRBJ1-1; the D is unclear. Looked up from germline, CDR1 is SEHNR and CDR2 is FQNEAQ (reference sequence). The CDR3 consists of 14 residues. Trimming shortened V by 1 base and J by 1 base, and 7 bases separated the two germline ends. CDR3 sequence reads: CASSLEQWNTEAFF. The CDR3 DNA follows: TGTGCCAGCAGCTTAGAACAGTGGAACACTGAAGCTTTCTTT.

The V gene is TRBV27, the J gene TRBJ1-2; maybe TRBD1 (5 bases). V was clipped by 6 bases and J by 0 bases, with 14 bases between them. The CDR3 loop spans 15 amino acids. Germline V CDR1 and CDR2: MNHEY, SMNVEV (reference sequence). The CDR3 nucleotides are TGTGCCAGCAGGCGCGACAGCCTGGCTAACTATGGCTACACCTTC. Protein sequence: CASRRDSLANYGYTF.